One sample yielded the 14 T cell receptor beta chains listed below, sequenced in a study of T cells expressing NK-cell markers. TCRdb reworked the 5' RACE reads into one entry per CDR3 protein, no DNA. This listing includes about 380,000 distinct CDR3 sequences. Source material: blood T cells: a sorted CD56 or NKG2C T cell subset, CD4+ or CD8+ T cells, or bulk PBMC T cells (not recorded which). These TCRs come from a man aged 18-75 years in good health.

The J gene is TRBJ1-3, the V gene TRBV3-1; there is no DNA to check the TCRdb D call of TRBD1. The CDR3 covers 17 residues. Germline CDR1 and CDR2: LGHDT and YNNKEL (reference sequence). The chain's CDR3 is CASSRGIGGLSGNTIYF.

The rearrangement uses TRBV6-5 and TRBJ2-2; TCRdb returns TRBD1, unconfirmable since there is no DNA. CDR3 length equals 16 residues. The germline gives CDR1 MNHEY, CDR2 SVGAGI. CDR3 residues: CASSYKTGLYTGELFF.

The chain couples TRBV7-9 to TRBJ2-7; TCRdb designates TRBD1, a call that cannot be tested without DNA. The germline gives CDR1 SEHNR, CDR2 FQNEAQ (reference sequence). This CDR3 has 15 residues. The CDR3 is CASSLLTGDRNEQYF.

The CDR3 sequence is CASLLAGGFNEQFF. The chain has TRBV3-1 and TRBJ2-1; TCRdb designates TRBD2, a call that cannot be tested without DNA. The CDR3 is 14 amino acids. Germline CDR1 reads LGHDT; CDR2 reads YNNKEL (reference sequence).

The chain combines TRBV20-1 with TRBJ2-7; TCRdb names TRBD2, which stays unverified in the absence of DNA. Per germline, CDR1 DFQATT and CDR2 SNEGSKA (reference sequence). The CDR3 spans 17 residues. The CDR3 loop reads CSARDVRLAGGPTEQYF.

The chain joins TRBV19 to TRBJ2-4; TCRdb gives TRBD2 as the D gene, but with no DNA this cannot be confirmed. CDR3 length equals 11 residues. Germline CDR1 LNHDA, CDR2 SQIVND (reference sequence). CDR3 protein: CATRTLNIQYF. The full variable domain, in which reference TRBV19 and TRBJ2-4 provide the parts outside the CDR3, is DGGITQSPKYLFRKEGQNVTLSCEQNLNHDAMYWYRQDPGQGLRLIYYSQIVNDFQKGDIAEGYSVSREKKESFPLTVTSAQKNPTAFYLCATRTLNIQYFGAGTRLSVL.

The chain is built from TRBV29-1 and TRBJ2-7; TCRdb gives TRBD1 as the D gene, but with no DNA this cannot be confirmed. This CDR3 has 13 residues. In germline, CDR1 is SQVTM, CDR2 ANQGSEA. CDR3 protein: CSAGDRAGGEQYF.

V gene TRBV18 combines with J gene TRBJ2-5; the TCRdb D gene call, TRBD1, has no DNA to confirm it. Germline V CDR1 and CDR2: KGHSH, LQKENI. CDR3 length equals 14 residues. The CDR3 region is CASSQRAGGETQYF.

The chain carries TRBV9 and TRBJ2-1; TCRdb gives TRBD1 as the D gene, but with no DNA this cannot be confirmed. CDR3 length: 15 amino acids. CDR1 and CDR2 (germline): SGDLS, YYNGEE. The CDR3 loop is CASSVVDRGNNEQFF.

The chain combines TRBV2 with TRBJ2-6; TCRdb indicates TRBD1, and absent DNA this call remains unverified. The CDR3 totals 16 residues. Germline-derived CDR1 and CDR2 are SNHLY and FYNNEI. This CDR3 reads CASSEVRGGGANVLTF.

The chain links TRBV20-1 to TRBJ2-1; as DNA is missing, the TRBD2 call by TCRdb cannot be tested. The CDR3 loop spans 16 amino acids. Looked up from germline, CDR1 is DFQATT and CDR2 is SNEGSKA (reference sequence). CDR3 in amino acids: CSARDIWTSGSNEQFF.

This chain links TRBV10-3 with TRBJ1-1. The CDR3 runs 11 residues. Germline V CDR1 and CDR2: ENHRY, SYGVKD. CDR3 protein: CAISDNWEAFF.

This chain uses TRBV7-2 with TRBJ2-3; the D call from TCRdb, TRBD1, cannot be confirmed without DNA. CDR1 and CDR2 from the germline V gene are SGHTA and FQGNSA. The CDR3 length is 17 residues. The CDR3 here is CASSPRQHPLSTDTQYF.

This rearrangement joins TRBV3-1 to TRBJ1-1; TCRdb indicates TRBD1, and absent DNA this call remains unverified. Germline loops: CDR1 LGHDT, CDR2 YNNKEL (reference sequence). The length of the CDR3 is 15 residues. The CDR3: CASSQRGQGLPEAFF.